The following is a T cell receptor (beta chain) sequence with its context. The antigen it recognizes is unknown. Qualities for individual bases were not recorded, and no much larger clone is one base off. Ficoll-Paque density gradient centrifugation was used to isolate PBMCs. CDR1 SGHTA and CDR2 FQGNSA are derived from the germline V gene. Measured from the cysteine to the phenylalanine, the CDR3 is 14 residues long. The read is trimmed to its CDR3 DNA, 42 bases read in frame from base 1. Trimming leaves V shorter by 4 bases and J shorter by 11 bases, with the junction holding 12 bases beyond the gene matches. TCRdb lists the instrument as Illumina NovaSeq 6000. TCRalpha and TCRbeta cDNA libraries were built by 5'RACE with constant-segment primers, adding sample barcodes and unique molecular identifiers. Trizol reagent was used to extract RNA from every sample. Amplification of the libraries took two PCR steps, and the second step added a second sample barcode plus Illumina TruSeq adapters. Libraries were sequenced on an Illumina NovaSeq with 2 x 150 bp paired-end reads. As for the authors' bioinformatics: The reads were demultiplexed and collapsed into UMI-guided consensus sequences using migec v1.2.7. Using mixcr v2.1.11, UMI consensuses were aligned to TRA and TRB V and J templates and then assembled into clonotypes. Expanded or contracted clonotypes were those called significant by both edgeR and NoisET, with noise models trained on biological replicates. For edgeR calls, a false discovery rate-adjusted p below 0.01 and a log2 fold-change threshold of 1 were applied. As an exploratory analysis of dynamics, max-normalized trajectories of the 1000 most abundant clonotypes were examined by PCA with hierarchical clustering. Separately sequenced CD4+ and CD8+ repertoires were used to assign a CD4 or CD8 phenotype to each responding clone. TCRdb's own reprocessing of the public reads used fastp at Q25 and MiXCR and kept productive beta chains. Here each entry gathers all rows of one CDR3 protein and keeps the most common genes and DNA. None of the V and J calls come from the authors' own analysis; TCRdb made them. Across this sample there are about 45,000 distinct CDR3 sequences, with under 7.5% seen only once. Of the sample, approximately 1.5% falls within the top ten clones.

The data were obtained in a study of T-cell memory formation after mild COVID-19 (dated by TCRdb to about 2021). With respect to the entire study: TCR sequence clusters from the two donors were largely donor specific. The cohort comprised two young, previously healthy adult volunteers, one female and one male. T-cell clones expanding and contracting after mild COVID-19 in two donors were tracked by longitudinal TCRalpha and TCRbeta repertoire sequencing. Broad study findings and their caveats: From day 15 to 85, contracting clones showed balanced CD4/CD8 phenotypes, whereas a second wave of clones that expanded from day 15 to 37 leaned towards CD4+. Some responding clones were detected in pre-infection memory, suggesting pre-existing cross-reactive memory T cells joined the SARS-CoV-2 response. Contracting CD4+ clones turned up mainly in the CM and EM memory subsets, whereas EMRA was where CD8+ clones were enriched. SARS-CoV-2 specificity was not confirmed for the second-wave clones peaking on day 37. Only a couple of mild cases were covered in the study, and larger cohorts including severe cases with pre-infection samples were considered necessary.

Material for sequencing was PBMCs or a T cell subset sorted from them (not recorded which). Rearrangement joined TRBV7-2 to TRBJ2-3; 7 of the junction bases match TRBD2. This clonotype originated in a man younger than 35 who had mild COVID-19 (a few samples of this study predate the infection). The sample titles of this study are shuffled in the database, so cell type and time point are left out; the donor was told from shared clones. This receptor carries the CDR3 CASSSAPSGAGQYF. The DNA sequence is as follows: TGTGCCAGCAGCTCAGCTCCTAGCGGCGCGGGGCAGTATTTT.